This entry concerns a single T cell receptor (beta chain). The germline gives CDR1 SGHRS, CDR2 YFSETQ. This CDR3 is 16 amino acids long. The V end lost 5 bases, the J end lost 0 bases, and 15 bases lay between the germline ends. The record originates from a study of blood T cell repertoires in COVID-19. On the study more broadly: Spain, Italy and the United States supplied samples that represented acute and convalescent COVID-19. Sources were T cells, B-cell-depleted T cells, or PBMCs; the material itself was cDNA or gDNA.

Per the original data handling: Estimates of nucleated cell counts were drawn from the amplification of reference gene primers. Repertoires were generated with immunoSEQ multiplex PCR, while TCRdb's copy carries only in-frame clones and drops some. Clone size and V and J calls were adopted from that table, with D and trimming inferred from the DNA. Found here are about 150,000 clones, about 86% of them singletons; the top ten hold roughly 4%. This chain connects TRBV5-1 to TRBJ2-1; a possible D gene is TRBD2 (5 bases). The specimen was peripheral blood. This clonotype originated in a woman aged 70-85 years with acute or convalescent COVID-19. The CDR3, as DNA: TGCGCCAGCAGGGTGGTGAATGGAGGCTCCTACAATGAGCAGTTCTTC. Translation: CASRVVNGGSYNEQFF.